This T cell receptor (beta chain) emerged from a study of CD8+ T cells in alopecia areata. This clone was seen just once. Its target is not known. Following RNA extraction, reverse transcription yielded cDNA that acted as the sequencing template. Generated by immunoSEQ multiplex PCR, the TCRdb table keeps only in-frame clones and is missing some. This table holds about 76,000 clones, around two thirds found once. Treatment of the sample: oral pan-JAK inhibitor, 5-10 mg twice daily. The researchers isolated CD4+ and CD8+ T cells from PBMCs by sorting. V was pared by 1 base and J by 4 bases, with 10 bases between. CDR1 MGHRA and CDR2 YSYEKL come from the germline V gene. The CDR3 has 14 residues. Whole-study results and caveats: Sequences from scalp samples also cover resident alphabeta T cells of normal skin.

The chain is built from TRBV4-1 and TRBJ1-1, with D maybe TRBD1 (5 bases). This TCR derives from a human donor with alopecia areata. Sequenced here: CD8+ T cells sorted from blood, sampled at week 24, from a patient treated with tofacitinib. The CDR3 spells CASSQVQGSTEAFF. CDR3 in DNA: TGCGCCAGCAGCCAAGTTCAGGGAAGCACTGAAGCTTTCTTT.